The 23 T cell receptor beta chains listed next were all sequenced from one sample in a study of vaccination and CD4 T cells after COVID-19. These receptors' antigens are unknown. An Oncomine TCR Beta short-read assay was used to sequence the DNA from cultured CD4+ T cells. TCRdb redid the calling of the PCR reads with MiXCR, one entry per CDR3 protein. The sample includes 20,000 to 25,000 distinct CDR3 sequences, roughly 70% of them seen just once. Specified treatment: approximately nine-day PBMC culture with coronavirus spike peptide pools or control peptides (ViraFEST assay). The sample comprised CD4+ T cells from blood, cultured in vitro. Receptors originate from a human donor who had recovered from COVID-19.

V and J are TRBV10-1 and TRBJ2-7; 8 bases map to TRBD1. Germline CDR1 is WNHNN and CDR2 is SYGVQD (reference sequence). The CDR3 is 17 amino acids. V dropped 3 bases and J dropped 0; count of bases not matched to a gene: 10. The CDR3 spells CASSEPATGEISYEQYF. CDR3 bases: TGCGCCAGCAGTGAACCCGCGACAGGGGAGATCTCCTACGAGCAGTACTTC.

This chain connects TRBV29-1 to TRBJ2-7, with TRBD2 matching over 12 bases. Germline CDR1 SQVTM, CDR2 ANQGSEA. V dropped 7 bases and J dropped 6; count of bases not matched to a gene: 7. The CDR3 loop spans 13 amino acids. CDR3 sequence reads: CSASTSGSGEQYF. The CDR3 DNA is TGCAGCGCCTCGACTAGCGGGAGTGGCGAGCAGTACTTC.

This clonotype was counted a few times. The V gene is TRBV24-1, the J gene TRBJ2-2; TRBD2 matches 15 bases. This CDR3 is 23 amino acids long. J lost 4 bases, V lost 4 bases, and 21 bases had no gene match. Germline CDR1 is KGHDR and CDR2 is SFDVKD. The DNA for the CDR3 is TGTGCCACCAGTGAATTACCCGTATGGACTAGCGGGAGGGCCAGTCTAGGCACCGGGGAGCTGTTTTTT. Protein: CATSELPVWTSGRASLGTGELFF.

The chain links TRBV27 to TRBJ2-6; D gene uncertain. The CDR3 has 14 residues. Germline V lookup: CDR1 MNHEY, CDR2 SMNVEV (reference sequence). The V gene lost 2 bases and the J gene lost 6 bases, with 8 bases spanning the gap. CDR3 DNA: TGTGCCAGCAGTTTAATTGGTGCGGCCAACGTCCTGACTTTC. Protein product: CASSLIGAANVLTF.

This clonotype was recorded a few times. V gene TRBV18 combines with J gene TRBJ1-5; D might be TRBD1 (5 bases). The CDR3 spans 13 residues. The V end was cut by 5 bases, the J end by 4 bases, with 9 bases between. Germline V gene lookup returns CDR1 KGHSH and CDR2 LQKENI. The CDR3 region is CASSGAENQPQHF. The CDR3 nucleotides are TGTGCCAGCTCAGGGGCAGAAAATCAGCCCCAGCATTTT.

The CDR3 nucleotides read TGTGCCACCAGTGATTCCAGGAGCACAGATACGCAGTATTTT. Its translation: CATSDSRSTDTQYF. The V and J genes are TRBV24-1 and TRBJ2-3; D remains unclear. The V gene's germline CDR1 is KGHDR and CDR2 SFDVKD. This CDR3 has 14 residues. The V end lost 2 bases, the J end lost 0 bases, and 5 bases lay between the germline ends.

A remark on this clonotype: Compared with germline, one end of the junction differs, possibly owing to a read error. The chain joins TRBV6-5 to TRBJ1-4; D not certain. The germline V gene encodes CDR1 MNHEY and CDR2 SVGAGI. The CDR3 runs 10 residues. CDR3 coding DNA: TGTGCCAGCGGTTACGGGCAACTGTTTTTT. It translates to CASGYGQLFF.

The chain carries TRBV20-1 and TRBJ2-7, with a weak D call TRBD2 (6 bases). This CDR3 spans 15 amino acids. V shed 5 bases and J shed 2 bases, with 19 bases lying between them. Germline CDR1 and CDR2: DFQATT and SNEGSKA (reference sequence). The CDR3 region has the DNA TGCAGTGCTGATGGGGGTGGTAGCGGAACCTACGAGCAGTACTTC. Translation: CSADGGGSGTYEQYF.

The chain employs TRBV18 and TRBJ1-5; TRBD1 matches 7 bases. V dropped 2 bases and J dropped 4; count of bases not matched to a gene: 2. Germline CDR1 reads KGHSH; CDR2 reads LQKENI. The CDR3 length is 14 residues. The DNA of the CDR3 is TGTGCCAGCTCACCAAACAGGGGTAATCAGCCCCAGCATTTT. Amino acids: CASSPNRGNQPQHF.

The CDR3 loop is CASSPTLNTEAFF. Written as DNA, the CDR3 is TGTGCCAGCAGCCCGACCTTGAACACTGAAGCTTTCTTT. This chain connects TRBV7-2 to TRBJ1-1; D remains ambiguous. Germline V lookup: CDR1 SGHTA, CDR2 FQGNSA. The CDR3 consists of 13 residues. Trimming took off 5 bases at V and 0 bases at J, with 7 bases between the two ends.

This chain links TRBV7-8 with TRBJ1-2; D gene uncertain. The germline V gene encodes CDR1 SGHVS and CDR2 FQNEAQ. V lost 3 bases and J lost 5, with 16 bases in between. The CDR3 consists of 15 residues. The CDR3 loop is CASSFSTGGLYGYTF. CDR3 nucleotide sequence: TGTGCCAGCAGCTTCTCGACGGGAGGCCTGTATGGCTACACCTTC.

V gene TRBV11-3 combines with J gene TRBJ1-1, with D perhaps matching TRBD1 (6 bases). Per germline, CDR1 SGHNT and CDR2 YENEEA. CDR3 size: 14 residues. The V gene lost 5 bases and the J gene lost 4 bases, with 14 bases spanning the gap. For the CDR3, the DNA is TGTGCCAGCAGCGGCAGGGGACGCGGCACTGAAGCTTTCTTT. It codes for CASSGRGRGTEAFF.

The CDR3 DNA follows: TGTGCCAGCAGCTGGGACAGGGCGACCTATGGCTACACCTTC. This encodes CASSWDRATYGYTF. The J gene is TRBJ1-2, the V gene TRBV5-6; TRBD1 agrees at 9 bases. Germline lookup yields CDR1 SGHDT and CDR2 YYEEEE. The CDR3 is made up of 14 amino acids. V gave up 3 bases and J gave up 4 bases; unmatched junction bases: 4.

V is TRBV21-1 and J is TRBJ1-5; the table's D call TRBD1 went unverified against the DNA. TRBV21-1 represents a pseudogene. This CDR3 contains 17 residues. The CDR3 reads CASRTWGDRGDNQPQHF. The CDR3 nucleotides read TGTGCCAGCAGGACCTGGGGGGACAGGGGTGACAATCAGCCCCAGCATTTT.

This clonotype was counted once. V is TRBV6-1 and J is TRBJ1-2; tentatively, D is TRBD1 (5 bases). V gave up 4 bases and J gave up 8 bases, with 14 bases separating them. Germline lookup yields CDR1 MNHNS and CDR2 SASEGT. The CDR3 consists of 13 residues. The CDR3 loop reads CASSANLGLGYTF. The CDR3 bases are TGTGCCAGCAGTGCAAATTTGGGACTGGGCTACACCTTC.

This chain uses TRBV20-1 with TRBJ2-1; 7 bases fit TRBD2. After removal of 6 bases from V and 6 bases from J, the junction contained 11 bases not matched to a gene. This CDR3 comprises 14 residues. The germline CDR1 and CDR2 sequences are DFQATT and SNEGSKA (reference sequence). CDR3: CSAAGGRLGNEQFF. The CDR3 bases are TGCAGTGCAGCCGGGGGGAGGTTGGGCAATGAGCAGTTCTTC.

A few counts support this clonotype. This chain links TRBV27 with TRBJ1-5; D may be TRBD1 (6 bases). CDR3 length equals 18 residues. The ends were cut back, 6 bases at V and 9 bases at J, with 30 bases in the middle. Germline CDR1 MNHEY, CDR2 SMNVEV (reference sequence). The CDR3 bases are TGTGCCAGCAGCCCAGACAGGCCCATTTCATTTGACGTGGCGCCCCAGCATTTT. Protein: CASSPDRPISFDVAPQHF.

V is TRBV5-4 and J is TRBJ2-2; D might be TRBD1 (5 bases). The V gene lost 3 bases and the J gene lost 5 bases, with 14 bases spanning the gap. The germline CDR1 and CDR2 sequences are SGHNT and YYREEE (reference sequence). This CDR3 has 15 amino acids. The chain's CDR3 is CASSWQGQTTGELFF. The CDR3 DNA sequence: TGTGCCAGCAGCTGGCAGGGTCAGACGACCGGGGAGCTGTTTTTT.

The chain recombines TRBV19 with TRBJ2-3; 7 bases map to TRBD2. Germline CDR1 LNHDA, CDR2 SQIVND (reference sequence). With V trimmed by 7 bases and J by 4 bases, 8 bases remained unmatched. This CDR3 comprises 14 residues. The CDR3 protein is CASKGRGWADTQYF. In DNA form, the CDR3 reads TGTGCCAGTAAAGGGAGGGGTTGGGCAGATACGCAGTATTTT.

This clonotype was picked up a small number of times. The V call is TRBV7-2, the J call TRBJ1-2, with D tentatively TRBD1 (6 bases). V lost 1 base, J lost 7 bases, and 13 bases lay in between. Germline CDR1 is SGHTA and CDR2 is FQGNSA. CDR3 length: 14 amino acids. CDR3 DNA sequence: TGTGCCAGCAGCTTAGGACGGGGGCGAGGTGGCTACACCTTC. Translated: CASSLGRGRGGYTF.

The chain carries TRBV9 and TRBJ1-1; D is possibly TRBD1 (5 bases). V was shortened by 4 bases and J by 5 bases, with 18 bases between the two germline ends. The CDR3 length is 15 residues. The germline gives CDR1 SGDLS, CDR2 YYNGEE. The chain's CDR3 is CASSTQVTGRTEAFF. The CDR3 DNA is TGTGCCAGCAGCACACAGGTGACCGGGAGAACTGAAGCTTTCTTT.

The rearrangement links TRBV18 to TRBJ1-2, with D possibly matching TRBD1 (5 bases). V dropped 3 bases and J dropped 8 bases, with 10 bases sitting between them. This CDR3 contains 12 residues. Germline-derived CDR1 and CDR2 are KGHSH and LQKENI. This chain's CDR3 is CASSPRVSGYTF. The CDR3 DNA reads TGTGCCAGCTCACCCAGGGTGTCGGGCTACACCTTC.

This chain links TRBV20-1 with TRBJ2-5; D is ambiguous. Trimming cost V 8 bases and J 0 bases, with 7 bases left between them. Germline assignment: CDR1 DFQATT and CDR2 SNEGSKA (reference sequence). The CDR3 is 11 residues long. The CDR3 coding sequence is TGCAGTATGGAGTACCAAGAGACCCAGTACTTC. Translation gives CSMEYQETQYF.